Shown below are 9 T cell receptor beta chains from a single sample sequenced in a study of shared clonotypes between healthy human individuals. Sequencing used immunoSEQ multiplex PCR; TCRdb keeps in-frame clones, though not all of them. Of 550,000 to 850,000 clones listed, approximately 74% are singletons. Sequenced material: memory CD4+ T cells sorted from blood. Subset given: CD45RA-negative fraction. Receptors were obtained from a woman in her 30s in good health.

The J gene is TRBJ1-1, the V gene TRBV25-1, with a tentative D call TRBD1 (5 bases). Trimming stripped 1 base from V and 8 bases from J, with 20 bases between. Germline values: CDR1 MGHDK, CDR2 SYGVNS. The CDR3 runs 16 residues. As DNA, the CDR3 is TGTGCCAGCAGTGAATTGGGGACGGGTAGGAAAGACGAAGCTTTCTTT. This gives the protein CASSELGTGRKDEAFF.

V is TRBV5-1 and J is TRBJ2-2; D gene uncertain. The CDR3 spans 15 residues. The germline V gene encodes CDR1 SGHRS and CDR2 YFSETQ. V was cut by 4 bases and J by 3 bases, with 13 bases left in between. The CDR3 here is CASSRSSVDTGELFF. The CDR3 nucleotides read TGCGCCAGCAGCCGCTCCAGCGTAGACACCGGGGAGCTGTTTTTT.

This clone was seen just once. The V and J genes are TRBV19 and TRBJ2-5, with unresolved D. The ends were cut back, 8 bases at V and 2 bases at J, with 12 bases in the middle. The CDR3 has 13 residues. Germline CDR1 LNHDA, CDR2 SQIVND (reference sequence). The CDR3 DNA reads as TGTGCCAGTTCGTACAGTCTGCAAGAGACCCAGTACTTC. It is translated as CASSYSLQETQYF.

The chain is built from TRBV13 and TRBJ1-1, with no clear D. CDR1 is PRHDT, CDR2 FYEKMQ, per germline (reference sequence). The CDR3 has 14 amino acids. V was cut by 2 bases and J by 2 bases, with 9 bases left in between. DNA of the CDR3: TGTGCCAGCAGCTTAAGGGTACTTAACACTGAAGCTTTCTTT. Its translation is CASSLRVLNTEAFF.

The chain recombines TRBV4-1 with TRBJ1-2; 9 positions agree with TRBD1. The CDR3 is made up of 17 amino acids. V dropped 3 bases and J dropped 2; count of bases not matched to a gene: 10. The germline CDR1 and CDR2 sequences are MGHRA and YSYEKL. The CDR3 here is CASSHYQQGAENYGYTF. As DNA, the CDR3 is TGCGCCAGCAGCCATTATCAACAGGGGGCAGAGAACTATGGCTACACCTTC.

The V call is TRBV4-2, the J call TRBJ2-1; 8 nucleotides line up with TRBD2. This CDR3 spans 16 amino acids. The ends lost 1 base at V and 8 bases at J; junction bases unmatched: 10. The germline CDR1 and CDR2 sequences are LGHNA and YNFKEQ. CDR3 residues: CASSQGQAGVVHEQFF. The CDR3 region has the DNA TGTGCCAGCAGCCAAGGTCAAGCGGGAGTTGTACATGAGCAGTTCTTC.

The chain uses TRBV28 and TRBJ2-7; TRBD1 agrees at 8 bases. CDR3 length: 16 residues. The V gene end was trimmed by 1 base and the J gene end by 1 base; junction bases not matched to a gene: 6. The germline CDR1 and CDR2 sequences are MDHEN and SYDVKM. In DNA, the CDR3 is TGTGCCAGCAGTTTATTATTGGGACAGGAGTCCTACGAGCAGTACTTC. This codes for CASSLLLGQESYEQYF.

This clone was found many times. The V gene is TRBV18, the J gene TRBJ2-3, with D maybe TRBD2 (5 bases). The V gene's germline CDR1 is KGHSH and CDR2 LQKENI. The length of the CDR3 is 15 residues. V lost 5 bases and J lost 6, with 18 bases in between. The CDR3 here is CASSTQSGPWDTQYF. CDR3 bases: TGTGCCAGCTCAACGCAAAGCGGTCCATGGGATACGCAGTATTTT.

This sequence joins TRBV27 and TRBJ2-5, with 10 bases that match TRBD2. CDR1 MNHEY and CDR2 SMNVEV come from the germline V gene (reference sequence). V lost 8 bases to trimming and J lost 4 bases; unmatched junction nucleotides: 7. The CDR3 sequence is 14 residues long. The CDR3 nucleotides read TGTGCCAGCGGTCTAGCGGGAGTCGTAGAGACCCAGTACTTC. It codes for CASGLAGVVETQYF.